Below, one T cell receptor beta chain is given with its context. Its specificity is unknown. The sample belongs to a study of T cells expressing NK-cell markers. Whole-study context: Just one sequenced donor of eight was HCMV-seronegative, while seven were seropositive. Study-wide findings and caveats: Four donors likewise had their CD3+CD56-NKG2C+ fraction led by these clonotypes.

The CDR3 is 15 amino acids. Germline CDR1 reads GTSNPN; CDR2 reads SVGIG (reference sequence). The cDNA for TCR beta came from 5'RACE template switching with UMIs. Using the 5' RACE reads, TCRdb records one entry per CDR3 protein without DNA. There are some 440,000 distinct CDR3 sequences in the sample, with more than 1.4% held by the top ten. The clonotype originates from a woman in her forties or fifties in good health. The specimen was blood T cells: a sorted CD56 or NKG2C T cell subset, CD4+ or CD8+ T cells, or bulk PBMC T cells (not recorded which). The chain has TRBV30 and TRBJ2-2. The CDR3 reads CAWSISPTATGELFF.